This TCR beta chain was recovered during a study of cytomegalovirus exposure and HLA in healthy donors. The study, taken as a whole, reports: Analysis was carried out at a later point, and it linked a missense DCLRE1C variant to TCR beta V- and J-gene trimming. Compared with the approximately 680-donor mean, an Asian-associated ancestry cluster reportedly had fewer N-insertions, according to a later analysis. Reportedly, TCR beta sequences accurately predicted HLA-A and HLA-B alleles in most subjects.

Germline CDR1 and CDR2: SEHNR and FQNEAQ (reference sequence). Trimming pared 5 bases from V and 2 bases from J, leaving 15 bases between. The CDR3 consists of 15 residues. Though nominally healthy at sampling, donors likely had unrecorded immune exposures. With respect to this clone: What it binds is unknown.

The PCR was carried out with 60 Vbeta primers and 13 Jbeta primers. The repertoire was sequenced with immunoSEQ multiplex PCR; TCRdb's copy has only in-frame clones and lacks some. The sample shows about 100,000 clones, around three quarters of them seen only once. The receptor was isolated from a man aged 50-60 years in good health and CMV-seropositive. Input material: PBMCs. This sequence joins TRBV7-9 and TRBJ2-5, with a possible D match to TRBD2 (6 bases). DNA for the CDR3: TGTGCCAGCAGCCCCAGGGCTAGCGTACAAGAGACCCAGTACTTC. It encodes CASSPRASVQETQYF.